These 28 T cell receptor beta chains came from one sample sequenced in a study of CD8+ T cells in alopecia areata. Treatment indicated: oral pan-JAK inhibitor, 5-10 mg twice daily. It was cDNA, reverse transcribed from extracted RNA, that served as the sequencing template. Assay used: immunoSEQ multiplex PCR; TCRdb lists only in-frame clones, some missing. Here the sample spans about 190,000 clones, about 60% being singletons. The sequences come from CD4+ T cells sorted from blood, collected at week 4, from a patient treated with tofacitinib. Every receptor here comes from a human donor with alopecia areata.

This chain's CDR3 is CASSWLAEGETQYF. CDR3 nucleotide sequence: TGTGCCAGCAGCTGGTTGGCCGAGGGCGAGACCCAGTACTTC. The chain uses TRBV11-2 and TRBJ2-5; TRBD2 might be the D (5 bases). V dropped 4 bases and J dropped 5 bases, with 14 bases sitting between them. The CDR3 has 14 residues. Germline V lookup: CDR1 SGHAT, CDR2 FQNNGV.

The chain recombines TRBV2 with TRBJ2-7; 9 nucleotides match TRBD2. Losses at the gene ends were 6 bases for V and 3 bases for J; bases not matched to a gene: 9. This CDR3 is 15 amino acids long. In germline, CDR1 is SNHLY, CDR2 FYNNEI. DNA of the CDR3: TGTGCCAGCAGGGAGACTAGCGGTCAAATCTACGAGCAGTACTTC. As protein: CASRETSGQIYEQYF.

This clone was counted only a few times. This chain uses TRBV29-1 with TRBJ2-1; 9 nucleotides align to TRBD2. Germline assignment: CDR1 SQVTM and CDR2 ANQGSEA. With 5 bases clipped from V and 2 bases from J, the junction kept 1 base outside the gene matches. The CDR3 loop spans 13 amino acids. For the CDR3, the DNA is TGCAGCGTTTTAGCGGGGGCCTACAATGAGCAGTTCTTC. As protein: CSVLAGAYNEQFF.

CDR3 coding DNA: TGTGCCAGCGATGTACAGGGGGGTGAAAAACTGTTTTTT. Its protein product is CASDVQGGEKLFF. The rearrangement uses TRBV21-1 and TRBJ1-4; the table names TRBD1, a call not compared with the DNA. TRBV21-1 is a pseudogene locus. The CDR3 length is 13 residues.

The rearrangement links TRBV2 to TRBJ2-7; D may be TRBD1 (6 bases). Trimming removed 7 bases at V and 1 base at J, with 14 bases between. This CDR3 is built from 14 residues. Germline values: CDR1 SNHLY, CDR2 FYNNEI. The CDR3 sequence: CASNPQGWSYEQYF. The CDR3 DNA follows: TGTGCCAGCAACCCGCAGGGGTGGTCCTACGAGCAGTACTTC.

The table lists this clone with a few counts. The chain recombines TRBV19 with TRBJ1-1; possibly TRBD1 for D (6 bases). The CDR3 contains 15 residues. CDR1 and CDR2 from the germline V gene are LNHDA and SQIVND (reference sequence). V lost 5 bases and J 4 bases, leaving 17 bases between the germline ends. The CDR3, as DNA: TGTGCCAGTAGTTCGCGGACAGACCTGGGCACTGAAGCTTTCTTT. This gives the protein CASSSRTDLGTEAFF.

The CDR3 region has the DNA TGCAGCTCCCGTAGCCCGCCAGATACGCAGTATTTT. It specifies CSSRSPPDTQYF. The J gene is TRBJ2-3, the V gene TRBV29-1; no firm D call. The germline CDR1 and CDR2 sequences are SQVTM and ANQGSEA. CDR3 length: 12 amino acids. The V gene lost 8 bases and the J gene lost 4 bases, with 13 bases spanning the gap.

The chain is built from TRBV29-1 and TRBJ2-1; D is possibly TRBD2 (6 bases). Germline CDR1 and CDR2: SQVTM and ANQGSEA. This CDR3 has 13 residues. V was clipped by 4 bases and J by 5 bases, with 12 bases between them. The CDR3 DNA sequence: TGCAGCGTTGTGCAGGGCGGGGACAATGAGCAGTTCTTC. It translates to CSVVQGGDNEQFF.

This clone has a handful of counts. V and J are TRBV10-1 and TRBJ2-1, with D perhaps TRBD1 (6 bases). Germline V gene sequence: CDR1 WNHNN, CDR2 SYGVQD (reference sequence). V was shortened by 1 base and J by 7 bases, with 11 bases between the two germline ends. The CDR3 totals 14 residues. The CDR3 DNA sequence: TGCGCCAGCAGTGAGTTCCAGGGGACGAATGAGCAGTTCTTC. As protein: CASSEFQGTNEQFF.

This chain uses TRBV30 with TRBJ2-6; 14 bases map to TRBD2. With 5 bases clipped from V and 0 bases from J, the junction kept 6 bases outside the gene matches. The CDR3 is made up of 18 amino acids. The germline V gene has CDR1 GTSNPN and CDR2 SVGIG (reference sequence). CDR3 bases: TGTGCCTGGCCGCAAGGACTAGCGGGAGGCTCTGGGGCCAACGTCCTGACTTTC. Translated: CAWPQGLAGGSGANVLTF.

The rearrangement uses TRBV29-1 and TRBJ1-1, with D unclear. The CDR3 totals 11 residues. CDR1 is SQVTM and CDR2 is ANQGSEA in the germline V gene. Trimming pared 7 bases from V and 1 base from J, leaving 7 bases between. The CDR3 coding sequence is TGCAGCGCCCCTGCGAACACTGAAGCTTTCTTT. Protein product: CSAPANTEAFF.

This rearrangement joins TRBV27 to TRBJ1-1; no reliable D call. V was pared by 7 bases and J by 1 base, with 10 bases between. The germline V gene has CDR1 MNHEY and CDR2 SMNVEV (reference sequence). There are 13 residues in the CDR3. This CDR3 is CASNSRRNTEAFF. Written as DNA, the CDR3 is TGTGCCAGCAATTCAAGACGGAACACTGAAGCTTTCTTT.

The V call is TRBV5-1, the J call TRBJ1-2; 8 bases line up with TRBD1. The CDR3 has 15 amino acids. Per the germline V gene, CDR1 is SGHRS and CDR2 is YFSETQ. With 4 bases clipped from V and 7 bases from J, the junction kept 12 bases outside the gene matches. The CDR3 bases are TGCGCCAGCAGCCGGTCCCGGGACAGGAAATCTGGCTACACCTTC. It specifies CASSRSRDRKSGYTF.

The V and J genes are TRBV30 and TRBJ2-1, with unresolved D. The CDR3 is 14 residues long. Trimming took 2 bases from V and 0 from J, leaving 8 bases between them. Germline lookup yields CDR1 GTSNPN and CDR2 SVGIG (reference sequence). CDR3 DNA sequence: TGTGCCTGGAGTAGGTTGAGCTCCTACAATGAGCAGTTCTTC. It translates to CAWSRLSSYNEQFF.

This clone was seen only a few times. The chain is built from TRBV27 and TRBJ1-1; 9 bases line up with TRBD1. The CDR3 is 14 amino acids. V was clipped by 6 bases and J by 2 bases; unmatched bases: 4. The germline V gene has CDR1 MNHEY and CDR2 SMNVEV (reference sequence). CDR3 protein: CASSSTGGNTEAFF. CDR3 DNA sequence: TGTGCCAGCAGCTCTACAGGGGGCAACACTGAAGCTTTCTTT.

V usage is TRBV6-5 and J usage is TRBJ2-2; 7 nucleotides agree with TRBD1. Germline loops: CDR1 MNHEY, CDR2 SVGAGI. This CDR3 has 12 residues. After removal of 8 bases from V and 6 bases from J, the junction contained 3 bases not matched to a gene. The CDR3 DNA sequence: TGTGCCAGCGTTGACAGGGCCGGGGAGCTGTTTTTT. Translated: CASVDRAGELFF.

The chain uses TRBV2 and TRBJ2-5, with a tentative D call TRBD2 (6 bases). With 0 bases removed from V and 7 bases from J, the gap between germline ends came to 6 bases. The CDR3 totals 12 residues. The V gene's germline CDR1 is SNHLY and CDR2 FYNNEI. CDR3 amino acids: CASSEAGGTQYF. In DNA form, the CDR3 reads TGTGCCAGCAGTGAAGCGGGGGGGACCCAGTACTTC.

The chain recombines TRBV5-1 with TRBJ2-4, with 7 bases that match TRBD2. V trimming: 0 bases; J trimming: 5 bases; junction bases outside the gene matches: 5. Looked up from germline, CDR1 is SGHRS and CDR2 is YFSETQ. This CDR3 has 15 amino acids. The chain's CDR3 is CASSLARTRENIQYF. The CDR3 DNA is TGCGCCAGCAGCTTGGCCAGGACTAGAGAAAACATTCAGTACTTC.

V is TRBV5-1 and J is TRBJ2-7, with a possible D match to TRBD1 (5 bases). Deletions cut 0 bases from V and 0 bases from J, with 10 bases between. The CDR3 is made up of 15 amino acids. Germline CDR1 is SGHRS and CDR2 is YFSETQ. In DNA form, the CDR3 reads TGCGCCAGCAGCTTGGGGCAGGGTATCTCCTACGAGCAGTACTTC. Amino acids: CASSLGQGISYEQYF.

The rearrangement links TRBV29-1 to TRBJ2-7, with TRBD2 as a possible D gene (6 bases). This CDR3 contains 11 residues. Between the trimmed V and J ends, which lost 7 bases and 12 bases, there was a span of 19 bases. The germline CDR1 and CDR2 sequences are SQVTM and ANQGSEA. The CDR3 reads CSATDGGMRYF. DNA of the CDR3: TGCAGCGCCACGGACGGAGGGATGAGGTACTTC.

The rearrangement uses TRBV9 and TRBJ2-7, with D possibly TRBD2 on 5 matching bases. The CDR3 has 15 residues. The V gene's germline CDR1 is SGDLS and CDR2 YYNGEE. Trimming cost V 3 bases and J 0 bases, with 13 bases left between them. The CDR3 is CASSASSVSSYEQYF. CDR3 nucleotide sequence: TGTGCCAGCAGCGCGAGTAGCGTATCCTCCTACGAGCAGTACTTC.

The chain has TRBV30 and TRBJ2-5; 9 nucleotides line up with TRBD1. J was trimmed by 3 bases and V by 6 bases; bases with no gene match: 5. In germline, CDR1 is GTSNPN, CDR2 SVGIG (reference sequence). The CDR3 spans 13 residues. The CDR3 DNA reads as TGTGCCTGCACGGGACAGGGAAAAGAGACCCAGTACTTC. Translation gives CACTGQGKETQYF.

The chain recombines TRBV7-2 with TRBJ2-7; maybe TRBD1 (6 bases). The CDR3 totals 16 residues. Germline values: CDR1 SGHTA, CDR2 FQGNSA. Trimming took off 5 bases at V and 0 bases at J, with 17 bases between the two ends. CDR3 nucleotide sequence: TGTGCCAGCAGCCCTGTTCGACAGGCCTTCTCCTACGAGCAGTACTTC. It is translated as CASSPVRQAFSYEQYF.

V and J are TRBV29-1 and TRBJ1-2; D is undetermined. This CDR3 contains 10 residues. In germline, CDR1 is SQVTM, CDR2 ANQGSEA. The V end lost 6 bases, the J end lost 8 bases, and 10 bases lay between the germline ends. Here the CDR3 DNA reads TGCAGCGTGAGGGCCGGGGGCTACACCTTC. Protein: CSVRAGGYTF.

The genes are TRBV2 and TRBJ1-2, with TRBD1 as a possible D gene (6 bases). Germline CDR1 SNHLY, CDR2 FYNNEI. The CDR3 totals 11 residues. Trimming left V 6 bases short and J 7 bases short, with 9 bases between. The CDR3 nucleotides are TGTGCCAGCAGGCAGGGGTTTGGCTACACCTTC. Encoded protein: CASRQGFGYTF.

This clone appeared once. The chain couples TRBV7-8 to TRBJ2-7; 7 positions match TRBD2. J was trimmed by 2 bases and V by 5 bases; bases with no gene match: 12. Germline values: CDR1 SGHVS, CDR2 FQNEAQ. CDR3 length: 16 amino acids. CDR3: CASSLGGASGPYEQYF. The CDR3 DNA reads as TGTGCCAGCAGCCTGGGTGGGGCTAGCGGACCCTACGAGCAGTACTTC. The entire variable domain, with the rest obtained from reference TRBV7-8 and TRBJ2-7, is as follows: GAGVSQSPRYKVAKRGQDVALRCDPISGHVSLFWYQQALGQGPEFLTYFQNEAQLDKSGLPSDRFFAERPEGSVSTLKIQRTQQEDSAVYLCASSLGGASGPYEQYFGPGTRLTVT.

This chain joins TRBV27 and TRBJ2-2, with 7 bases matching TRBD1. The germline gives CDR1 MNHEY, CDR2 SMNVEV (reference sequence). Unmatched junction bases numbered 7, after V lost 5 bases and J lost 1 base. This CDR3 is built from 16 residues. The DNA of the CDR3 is TGTGCCAGCAGTGGGGTCGGGACAGAGAACACCGGGGAGCTGTTTTTT. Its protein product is CASSGVGTENTGELFF.

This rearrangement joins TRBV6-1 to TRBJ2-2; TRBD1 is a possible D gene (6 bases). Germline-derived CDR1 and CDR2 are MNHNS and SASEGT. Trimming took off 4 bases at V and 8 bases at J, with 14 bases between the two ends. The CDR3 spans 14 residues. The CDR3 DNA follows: TGTGCCAGCAGTGGCCCCCAGGGGTCAGGGGAGCTGTTTTTT. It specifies CASSGPQGSGELFF.